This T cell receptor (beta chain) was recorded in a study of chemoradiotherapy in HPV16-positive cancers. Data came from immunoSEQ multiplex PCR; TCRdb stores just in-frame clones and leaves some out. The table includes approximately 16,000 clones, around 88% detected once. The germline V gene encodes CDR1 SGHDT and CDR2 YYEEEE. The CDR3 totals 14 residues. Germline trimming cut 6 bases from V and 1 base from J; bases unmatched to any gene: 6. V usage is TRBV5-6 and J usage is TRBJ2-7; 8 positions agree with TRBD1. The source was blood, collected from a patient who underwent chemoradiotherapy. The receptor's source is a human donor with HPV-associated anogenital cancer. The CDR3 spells CASMRTGKSYEQYF. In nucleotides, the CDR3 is TGTGCCAGCATGCGGACAGGGAAGTCCTACGAGCAGTACTTC.